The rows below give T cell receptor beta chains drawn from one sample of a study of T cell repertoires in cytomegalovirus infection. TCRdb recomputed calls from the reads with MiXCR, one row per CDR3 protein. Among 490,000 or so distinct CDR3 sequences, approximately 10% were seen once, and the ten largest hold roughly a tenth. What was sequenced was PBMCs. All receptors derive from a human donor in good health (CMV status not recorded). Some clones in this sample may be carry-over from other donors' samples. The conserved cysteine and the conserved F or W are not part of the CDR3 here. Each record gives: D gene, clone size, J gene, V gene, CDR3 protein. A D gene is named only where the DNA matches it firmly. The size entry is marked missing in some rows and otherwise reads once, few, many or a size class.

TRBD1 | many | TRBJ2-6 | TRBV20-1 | SATRTGGGFSGANVLT
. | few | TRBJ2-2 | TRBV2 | ASRKDSGTGELF
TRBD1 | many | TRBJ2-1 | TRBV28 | ASSLPDRAHEQF
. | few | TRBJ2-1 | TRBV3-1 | ASSQTTGGPWDEQF
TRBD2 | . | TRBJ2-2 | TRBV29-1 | SVPGLAGGKTGELF
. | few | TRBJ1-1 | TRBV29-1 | SVGLEMSVKAF
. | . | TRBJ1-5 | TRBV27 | ASGLGTFPQH
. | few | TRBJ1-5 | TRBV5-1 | ASSLVGGKGQPQH
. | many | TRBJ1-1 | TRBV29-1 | SASEAGQRSF
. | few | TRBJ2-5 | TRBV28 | ASTTGPGETQY
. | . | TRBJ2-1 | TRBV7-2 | ASSFRVVLDEQF
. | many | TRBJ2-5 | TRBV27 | ASRRRRQQETQY
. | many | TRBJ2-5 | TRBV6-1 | ASSLVARAETQY
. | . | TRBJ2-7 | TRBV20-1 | SARDQVYEQY
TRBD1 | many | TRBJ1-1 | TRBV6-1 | ASSEGDRAQAF
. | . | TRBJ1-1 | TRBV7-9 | ASSPTANPGAEAF
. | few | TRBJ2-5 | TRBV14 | ASRTRGQETQY
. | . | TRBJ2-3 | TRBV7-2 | ASSLAPAAGGDTQY
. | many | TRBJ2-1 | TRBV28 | ASSLFRERYNEQF
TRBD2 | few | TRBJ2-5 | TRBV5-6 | ASSLKGSGPQETQY
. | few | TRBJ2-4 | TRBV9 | ASSEEGLLGDIQY
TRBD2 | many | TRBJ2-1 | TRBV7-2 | ASSFGGSTEQF
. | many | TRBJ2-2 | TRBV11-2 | ASSLAPRGELF
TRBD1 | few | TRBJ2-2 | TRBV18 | ASSPPGQPIKGTGELF
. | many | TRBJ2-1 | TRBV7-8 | ASSPKTAEPFNEQF
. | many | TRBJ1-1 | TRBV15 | ATSRTRGIEGEAF
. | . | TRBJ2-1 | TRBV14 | ASSQTGLTAFYNEQF
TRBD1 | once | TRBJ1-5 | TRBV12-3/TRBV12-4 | ASSAGTGVYSNQPQH
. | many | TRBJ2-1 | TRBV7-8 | ASSFMGRWVDEQF
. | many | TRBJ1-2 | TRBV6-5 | ASSYYGATDGYT
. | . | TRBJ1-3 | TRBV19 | ASSVLQRSSGNTIY
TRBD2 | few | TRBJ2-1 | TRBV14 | ASSQLAGGYNEQF
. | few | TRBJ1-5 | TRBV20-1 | SARAQGGNQPQH
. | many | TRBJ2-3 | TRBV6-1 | ASSDWTSTDTQY
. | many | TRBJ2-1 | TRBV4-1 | ASSHLEGGNEQF
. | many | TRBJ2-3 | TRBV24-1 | ATSDWDGSDGELQY
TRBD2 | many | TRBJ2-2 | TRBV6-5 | ASSLGLAGLTTLIQQAQGGELF
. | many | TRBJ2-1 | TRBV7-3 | ASSLGLIPNNEQF
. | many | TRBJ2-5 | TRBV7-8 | ASSLGRGETQY
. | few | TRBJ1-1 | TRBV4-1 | ASSQDSGGTTAF
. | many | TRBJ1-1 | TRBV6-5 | ASSYSPPDRGWTEAF
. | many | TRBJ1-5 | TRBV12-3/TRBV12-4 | ASSVPTAYSNQPQH
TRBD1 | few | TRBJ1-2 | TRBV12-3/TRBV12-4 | ASSLSDREGGYT
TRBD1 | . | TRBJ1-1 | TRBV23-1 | ASSPGQGDQNTEAF
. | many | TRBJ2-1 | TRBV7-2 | ASSLAQENDEQF
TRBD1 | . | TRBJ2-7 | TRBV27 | ASNRQGATYEQY
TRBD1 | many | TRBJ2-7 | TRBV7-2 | ASSLVAGGSYEQY
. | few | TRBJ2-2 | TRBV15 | ATSRDVRELF
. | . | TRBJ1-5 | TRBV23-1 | ASNLTGSQPQH